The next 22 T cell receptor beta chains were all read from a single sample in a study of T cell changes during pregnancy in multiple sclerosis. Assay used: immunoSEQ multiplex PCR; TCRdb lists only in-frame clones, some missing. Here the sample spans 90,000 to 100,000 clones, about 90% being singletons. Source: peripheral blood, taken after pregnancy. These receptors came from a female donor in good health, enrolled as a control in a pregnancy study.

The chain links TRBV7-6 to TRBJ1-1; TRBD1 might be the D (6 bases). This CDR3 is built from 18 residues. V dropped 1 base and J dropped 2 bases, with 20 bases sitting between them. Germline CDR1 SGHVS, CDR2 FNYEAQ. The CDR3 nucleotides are TGTGCCAGCAGCTTAGAGGATCTAGCCAGGGGCCTAAACACTGAAGCTTTCTTT. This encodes CASSLEDLARGLNTEAFF.

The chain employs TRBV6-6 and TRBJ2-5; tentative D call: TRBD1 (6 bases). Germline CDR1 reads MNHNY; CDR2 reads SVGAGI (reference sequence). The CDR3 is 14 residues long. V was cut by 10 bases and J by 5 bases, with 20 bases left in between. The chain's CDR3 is CATTSRGPVETQYF. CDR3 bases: TGTGCCACCACCTCCAGGGGACCGGTGGAGACCCAGTACTTC.

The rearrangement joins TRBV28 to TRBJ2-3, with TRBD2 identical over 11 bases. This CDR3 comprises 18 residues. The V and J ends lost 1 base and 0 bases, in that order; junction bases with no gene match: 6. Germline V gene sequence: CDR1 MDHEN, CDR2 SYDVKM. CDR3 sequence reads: CASSLSPGLAASTDTQYF. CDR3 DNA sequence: TGTGCCAGCAGTTTATCCCCGGGACTAGCGGCTAGCACAGATACGCAGTATTTT.

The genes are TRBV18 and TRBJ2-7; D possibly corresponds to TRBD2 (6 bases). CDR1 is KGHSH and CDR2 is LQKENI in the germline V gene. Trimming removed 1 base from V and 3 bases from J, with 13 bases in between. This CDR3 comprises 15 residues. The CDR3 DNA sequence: TGTGCCAGCTCACCACGGTCGGGAGCGATCTACGAGCAGTACTTC. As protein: CASSPRSGAIYEQYF.

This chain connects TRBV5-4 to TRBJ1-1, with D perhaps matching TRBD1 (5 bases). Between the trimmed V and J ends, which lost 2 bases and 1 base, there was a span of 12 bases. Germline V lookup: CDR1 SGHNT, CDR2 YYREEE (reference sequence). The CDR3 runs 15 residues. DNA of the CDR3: TGTGCCAGCAGCTTAGGGGAAACTACGAACACTGAAGCTTTCTTT. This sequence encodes CASSLGETTNTEAFF.

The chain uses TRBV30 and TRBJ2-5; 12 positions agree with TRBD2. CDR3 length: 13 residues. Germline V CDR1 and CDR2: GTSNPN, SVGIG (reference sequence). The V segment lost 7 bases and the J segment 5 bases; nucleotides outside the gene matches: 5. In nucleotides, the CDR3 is TGTGCCTCTCTAGCGGGGGGGCAGGAGACCCAGTACTTC. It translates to CASLAGGQETQYF.

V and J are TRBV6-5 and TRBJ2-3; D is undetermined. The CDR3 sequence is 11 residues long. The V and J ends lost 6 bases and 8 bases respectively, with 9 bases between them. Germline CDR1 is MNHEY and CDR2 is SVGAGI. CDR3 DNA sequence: TGTGCCAGCAGAGATCGGAGTACGCAGTATTTT. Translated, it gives CASRDRSTQYF.

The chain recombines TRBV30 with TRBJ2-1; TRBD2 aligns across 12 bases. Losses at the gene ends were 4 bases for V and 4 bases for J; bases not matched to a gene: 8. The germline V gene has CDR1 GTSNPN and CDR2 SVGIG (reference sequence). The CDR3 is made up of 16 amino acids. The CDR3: CAWTGLAGSKYNEQFF. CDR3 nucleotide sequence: TGTGCCTGGACGGGACTAGCGGGCAGCAAATACAATGAGCAGTTCTTC.

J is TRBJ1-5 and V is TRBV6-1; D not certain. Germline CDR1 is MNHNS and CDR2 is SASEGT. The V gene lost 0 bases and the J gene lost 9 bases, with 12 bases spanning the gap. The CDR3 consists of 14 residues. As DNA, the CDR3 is TGTGCCAGCAGTGAAGCGAGGGCTTACAGGCCCCAGCATTTT. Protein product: CASSEARAYRPQHF.

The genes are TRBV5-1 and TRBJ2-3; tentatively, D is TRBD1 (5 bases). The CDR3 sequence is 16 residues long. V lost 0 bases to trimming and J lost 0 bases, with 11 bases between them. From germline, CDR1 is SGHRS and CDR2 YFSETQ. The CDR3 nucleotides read TGCGCCAGCAGCTTGGGACAGACCTTTAGCACAGATACGCAGTATTTT. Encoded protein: CASSLGQTFSTDTQYF. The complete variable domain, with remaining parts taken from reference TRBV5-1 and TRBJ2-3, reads KAGVTQTPRYLIKTRGQQVTLSCSPISGHRSVSWYQQTPGQGLQFLFEYFSETQRNKGNFPGRFSGRQFSNSRSEMNVSTLELGDSALYLCASSLGQTFSTDTQYFGPGTRLTVL.

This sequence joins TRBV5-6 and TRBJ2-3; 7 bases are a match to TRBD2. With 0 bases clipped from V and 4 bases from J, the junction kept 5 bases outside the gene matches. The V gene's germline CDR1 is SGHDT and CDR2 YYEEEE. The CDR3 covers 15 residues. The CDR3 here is CASSLVAGVADTQYF. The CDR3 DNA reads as TGTGCCAGCAGCTTGGTTGCGGGAGTGGCAGATACGCAGTATTTT. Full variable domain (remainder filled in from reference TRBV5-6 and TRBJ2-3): DAGVTQSPTHLIKTRGQQVTLRCSPKSGHDTVSWYQQALGQGPQFIFQYYEEEERQRGNFPDRFSGHQFPNYSSELNVNALLLGDSALYLCASSLVAGVADTQYFGPGTRLTVL.

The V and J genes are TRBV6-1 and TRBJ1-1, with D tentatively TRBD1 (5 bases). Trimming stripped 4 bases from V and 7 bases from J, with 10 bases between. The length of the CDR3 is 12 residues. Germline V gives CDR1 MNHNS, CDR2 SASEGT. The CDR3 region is CASSAGNYEAFF. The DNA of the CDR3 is TGTGCCAGCAGTGCAGGGAACTATGAAGCTTTCTTT.

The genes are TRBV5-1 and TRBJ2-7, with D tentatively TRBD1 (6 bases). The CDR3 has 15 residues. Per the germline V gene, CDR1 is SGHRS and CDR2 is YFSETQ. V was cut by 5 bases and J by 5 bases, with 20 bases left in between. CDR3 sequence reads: CASRIGAGDGNEQYF. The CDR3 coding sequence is TGCGCCAGCAGGATTGGGGCAGGGGATGGGAACGAGCAGTACTTC.

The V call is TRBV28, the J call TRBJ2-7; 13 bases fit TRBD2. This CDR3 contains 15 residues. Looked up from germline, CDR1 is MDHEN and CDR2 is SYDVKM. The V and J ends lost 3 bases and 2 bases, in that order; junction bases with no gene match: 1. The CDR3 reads CASSLGLAGTYEQYF. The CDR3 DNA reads TGTGCCAGCAGTTTGGGACTAGCGGGAACCTACGAGCAGTACTTC.

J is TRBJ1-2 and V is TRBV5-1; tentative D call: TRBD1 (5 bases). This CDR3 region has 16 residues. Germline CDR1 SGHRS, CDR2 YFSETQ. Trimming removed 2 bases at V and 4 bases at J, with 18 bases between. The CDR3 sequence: CASSFPTNSGSYGYTF. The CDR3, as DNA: TGCGCCAGCAGCTTTCCTACTAACTCAGGGTCCTATGGCTACACCTTC.

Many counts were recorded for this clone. The CDR3 reads CASSGDRVTDTQYF. The DNA for the CDR3 is TGTGCCAGCAGTGGAGACAGGGTCACAGATACGCAGTATTTT. The rearrangement joins TRBV6-5 to TRBJ2-3, with TRBD1 matching 7 bases. The CDR3 runs to 14 residues. V lost 5 bases, J lost 2 bases, and 4 bases stayed unmatched. CDR1 is MNHEY and CDR2 is SVGAGI in the germline V gene.

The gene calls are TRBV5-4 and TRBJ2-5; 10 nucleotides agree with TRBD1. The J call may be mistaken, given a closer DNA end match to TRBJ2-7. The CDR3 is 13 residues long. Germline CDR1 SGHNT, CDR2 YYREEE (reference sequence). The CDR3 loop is CASSVGQGPEQYF. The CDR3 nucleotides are TGTGCCAGCAGCGTGGGACAGGGGCCCGAGCAGTACTTC.

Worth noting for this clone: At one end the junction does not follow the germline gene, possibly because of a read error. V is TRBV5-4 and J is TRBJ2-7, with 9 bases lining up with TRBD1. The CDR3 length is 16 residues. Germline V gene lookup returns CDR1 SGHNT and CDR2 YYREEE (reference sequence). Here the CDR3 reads CASSLGAGTGSYEQHF. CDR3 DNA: TGTGCCAGCAGCTTGGGGGCCGGGACAGGGTCCTACGAGCAGCACTTC. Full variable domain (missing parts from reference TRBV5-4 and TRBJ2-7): ETGVTQSPTHLIKTRGQQVTLRCSSQSGHNTVSWYQQALGQGPQFIFQYYREEENGRGNFPPRFSGLQFPNYSSELNVNALELDDSALYLCASSLGAGTGSYEQHFGPGTRLTVT.

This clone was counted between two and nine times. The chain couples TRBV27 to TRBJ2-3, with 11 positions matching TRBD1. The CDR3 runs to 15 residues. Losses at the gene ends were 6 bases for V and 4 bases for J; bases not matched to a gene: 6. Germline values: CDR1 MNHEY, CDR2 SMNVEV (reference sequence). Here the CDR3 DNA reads TGTGCCAGCAGCGTGGACAGGGGGCATCCAGATACGCAGTATTTT. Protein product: CASSVDRGHPDTQYF.

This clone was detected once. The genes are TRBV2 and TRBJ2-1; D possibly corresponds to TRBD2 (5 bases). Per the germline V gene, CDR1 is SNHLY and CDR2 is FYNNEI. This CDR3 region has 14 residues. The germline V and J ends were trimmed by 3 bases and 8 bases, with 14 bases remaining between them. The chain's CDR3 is CASSEASRLHEQFF. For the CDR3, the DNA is TGTGCCAGCAGTGAGGCTAGCCGCCTGCATGAGCAGTTCTTC.

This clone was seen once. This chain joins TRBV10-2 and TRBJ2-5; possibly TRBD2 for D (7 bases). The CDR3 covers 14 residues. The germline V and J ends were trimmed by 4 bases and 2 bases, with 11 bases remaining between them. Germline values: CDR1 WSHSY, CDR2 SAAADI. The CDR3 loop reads CASSVGGPQETQYF. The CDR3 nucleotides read TGCGCCAGCAGTGTCGGGGGGCCTCAAGAGACCCAGTACTTC.

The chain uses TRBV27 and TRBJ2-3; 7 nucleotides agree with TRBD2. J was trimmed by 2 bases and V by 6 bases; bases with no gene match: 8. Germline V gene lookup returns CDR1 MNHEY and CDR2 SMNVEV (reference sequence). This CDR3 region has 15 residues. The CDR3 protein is CASSLLADNTDTQYF. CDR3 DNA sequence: TGTGCCAGCAGCCTTCTAGCGGACAACACAGATACGCAGTATTTT.